This record looks at one T cell receptor (beta chain) sequence and its context. The antigen is undetermined. The authors reverse transcribed about 0.5 to 1 ug RNA with random hexamers. Amplification of the TCR beta CDR3 was carried out by immunoSEQ multiplex PCR, which spanned a total of 54 Vbeta and 13 Jbeta segments. TCRdb independently ran MiXCR on the immunoSEQ multiplex PCR reads; one entry per CDR3 protein. The sample has 120,000 or so distinct CDR3 sequences; around 94% are singletons. The CDR3 sequence is 20 residues long. CDR1 and CDR2 (germline): SGDLS, YYNGEE. V lost 7 bases, J lost 2 bases, and 18 bases stayed unmatched. This sample was taken from a study of CD8 T cells in Susac syndrome. Study background: Among the Susac syndrome patients sequenced, about 6 had active disease and fewer than 10 were in remission. Patients with Susac syndrome were therapy-naive, treated with corticosteroids, or treated with intravenous immunoglobulin alone when blood was collected.

Study results and limitations: The authors found around 15 Susac-specific public clones in total CD8+ repertoires and five or six in CD8+ TEMRA repertoires.

Input material: CD8+ T cells from PBMCs. This chain links TRBV9 with TRBJ2-3; the match to TRBD2 covers 14 bases. The sequence was collected from a human donor with Susac syndrome. This chain's CDR3 is CASSSQPPGLAGETTDTQYF. In nucleotides, the CDR3 is TGTGCCAGCTCGAGTCAACCACCGGGACTAGCGGGGGAAACCACAGATACGCAGTATTTT. Complete variable domain (other parts from reference TRBV9 and TRBJ2-3): DSGVTQTPKHLITATGQRVTLRCSPRSGDLSVYWYQQSLDQGLQFLIQYYNGEERAKGNILERFSAQQFPDLHSELNLSSLELGDSALYFCASSSQPPGLAGETTDTQYFGPGTRLTVL.